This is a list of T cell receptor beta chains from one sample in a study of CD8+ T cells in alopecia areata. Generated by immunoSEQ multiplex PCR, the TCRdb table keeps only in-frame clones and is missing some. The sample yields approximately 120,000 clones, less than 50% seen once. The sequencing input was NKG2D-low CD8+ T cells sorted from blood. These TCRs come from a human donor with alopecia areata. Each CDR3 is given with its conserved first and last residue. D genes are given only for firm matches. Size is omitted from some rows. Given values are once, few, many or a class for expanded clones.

CDR3 DNA: TGCAGCGTTCGGTACAGCTCCTACGAGCAGTACTTC; CDR3 protein: CSVRYSSYEQYF; D gene: .; V gene: TRBV29-1; J gene: TRBJ2-7; clone size: .
CDR3 DNA: TGTGCCAGCAGCGTTACTTGGACAGGGGAGGCTGAAGCTTTCTTT; CDR3 protein: CASSVTWTGEAEAFF; D gene: TRBD1; V gene: TRBV9; J gene: TRBJ1-1; clone size: .
CDR3 DNA: TGTGCCAGCAGTTTTAAGGGGATAGCCAAAAACATTCAGTACTTC; CDR3 protein: CASSFKGIAKNIQYF; D gene: .; V gene: TRBV28; J gene: TRBJ2-4; clone size: few
CDR3 DNA: TGCGCCAGCAGCTTGGAAGACACCGGGGAGCTGTTTTTT; CDR3 protein: CASSLEDTGELFF; D gene: .; V gene: TRBV5-1; J gene: TRBJ2-2; clone size: .
CDR3 DNA: TGTGCCAGCAGTTTTAGTATGGGGGTCTTGGAGACCCAGTACTTC; CDR3 protein: CASSFSMGVLETQYF; D gene: .; V gene: TRBV6-5; J gene: TRBJ2-5; clone size: .
CDR3 DNA: TGTGCCAGCAGCGTAGAGGGAACCGGGGAGCTGTTTTTT; CDR3 protein: CASSVEGTGELFF; D gene: .; V gene: TRBV9; J gene: TRBJ2-2; clone size: .
CDR3 DNA: TGTGCCAGCAGCTTAAGTGGGGCGGGAGGGCGCTCCGAGCAGTACTTC; CDR3 protein: CASSLSGAGGRSEQYF; D gene: TRBD2; V gene: TRBV7-2; J gene: TRBJ2-7; clone size: few
CDR3 DNA: TGTGCCAGCAGTCTCCTTGGCAATGAGCAGTTCTTC; CDR3 protein: CASSLLGNEQFF; D gene: .; V gene: TRBV2; J gene: TRBJ2-1; clone size: .
CDR3 DNA: TGCAGCGTTGAGTCGGGCCCCGGGGGCACTGAAGCTTTCTTT; CDR3 protein: CSVESGPGGTEAFF; D gene: .; V gene: TRBV29-1; J gene: TRBJ1-1; clone size: .
CDR3 DNA: TGCAGCGTGGATATTGGACAGGGCCGGGGTACGCAGTATTTT; CDR3 protein: CSVDIGQGRGTQYF; D gene: TRBD1; V gene: TRBV29-1; J gene: TRBJ2-3; clone size: .
CDR3 DNA: TGTGCCAGCACCAACAGCTTCCGGGAGCTGTTTTTT; CDR3 protein: CASTNSFRELFF; D gene: .; V gene: TRBV11-2; J gene: TRBJ2-2; clone size: few
CDR3 DNA: TGTGCCTGGGCCGCCGGCAATGAGCAGTTCTTC; CDR3 protein: CAWAAGNEQFF; D gene: .; V gene: TRBV30; J gene: TRBJ2-1; clone size: .
CDR3 DNA: TGCAGCGCCCTAGGACTAGCGGGGAACGGGTTTGAGCAGTTCTTC; CDR3 protein: CSALGLAGNGFEQFF; D gene: TRBD2; V gene: TRBV29-1; J gene: TRBJ2-1; clone size: .
CDR3 DNA: TGTGCCAGCAGTCCCCTACCAAGACAGCCCCAGCATTTT; CDR3 protein: CASSPLPRQPQHF; D gene: .; V gene: TRBV6-5; J gene: TRBJ1-5; clone size: few
CDR3 DNA: TGTGCCTGCTCTAGCGACTCCTACGAGCAGTACTTC; CDR3 protein: CACSSDSYEQYF; D gene: .; V gene: TRBV30; J gene: TRBJ2-7; clone size: .
CDR3 DNA: TGCGCCAGCAGCCAAGGTCCTAGCGAACCAATAGGTGAGCAGTTCTTC; CDR3 protein: CASSQGPSEPIGEQFF; D gene: .; V gene: TRBV4-1; J gene: TRBJ2-1; clone size: .
CDR3 DNA: TGTGCCAGCAGCGTTCGTAGTCAAGAGACCCAGTACTTC; CDR3 protein: CASSVRSQETQYF; D gene: .; V gene: TRBV9; J gene: TRBJ2-5; clone size: .
CDR3 DNA: TGTGCCAGCAGCTCCGGGGACCCCCAGTTCTTC; CDR3 protein: CASSSGDPQFF; D gene: .; V gene: TRBV7-6; J gene: TRBJ2-1; clone size: .
CDR3 DNA: TGTGCCAGCAGCGCTGTTAACAATGAGCAGTTCTTC; CDR3 protein: CASSAVNNEQFF; D gene: .; V gene: TRBV13; J gene: TRBJ2-1; clone size: .
CDR3 DNA: TGCAGCGTTGAGGGGCTGGGGGCCTACGAGCAGTACTTC; CDR3 protein: CSVEGLGAYEQYF; D gene: .; V gene: TRBV29-1; J gene: TRBJ2-7; clone size: .
CDR3 DNA: TGCAGCGTTGTGTTTGGCGAGAACATTCAGTACTTC; CDR3 protein: CSVVFGENIQYF; D gene: .; V gene: TRBV29-1; J gene: TRBJ2-4; clone size: .
CDR3 DNA: TGCAGCGTTGGGCCTTCGGGGGAGGAGCAGTTCTTC; CDR3 protein: CSVGPSGEEQFF; D gene: .; V gene: TRBV29-1; J gene: TRBJ2-1; clone size: few
CDR3 DNA: TGCAGCGGTGGGACTAGCGGGGTTGCGGAGACCCAGTACTTC; CDR3 protein: CSGGTSGVAETQYF; D gene: TRBD2; V gene: TRBV29-1; J gene: TRBJ2-5; clone size: .
CDR3 DNA: TGCAGCGTTGAAGTAAGGGACAGGGGTTACTCGCACTATGGCTACACCTTC; CDR3 protein: CSVEVRDRGYSHYGYTF; D gene: TRBD1; V gene: TRBV29-1; J gene: TRBJ1-2; clone size: few
CDR3 DNA: TGCAGCCCGCATCACAGGGGATCTACCGGGGAGCTGTTTTTT; CDR3 protein: CSPHHRGSTGELFF; D gene: TRBD1; V gene: TRBV29-1; J gene: TRBJ2-2; clone size: .
CDR3 DNA: TGTGCCAGCAGCTTCCCCAGTGGCACAGATACGCAGTATTTT; CDR3 protein: CASSFPSGTDTQYF; D gene: .; V gene: TRBV5-6; J gene: TRBJ2-3; clone size: few
CDR3 DNA: TGCAGCGCGATTCAGGATAGCGGTTTCGGGCAGTACTTC; CDR3 protein: CSAIQDSGFGQYF; D gene: .; V gene: TRBV29-1; J gene: TRBJ2-7; clone size: .
CDR3 DNA: TGCAGCGTTGCCCTAGCGGGGGTTTACGAGCAGTACTTC; CDR3 protein: CSVALAGVYEQYF; D gene: TRBD2; V gene: TRBV29-1; J gene: TRBJ2-7; clone size: few
CDR3 DNA: TGTGCCAGCAGAACGGCCCGGGAGTATGGCTACACCTTC; CDR3 protein: CASRTAREYGYTF; D gene: .; V gene: TRBV28; J gene: TRBJ1-2; clone size: few
CDR3 DNA: TGTGCCAGCAGTTTAATGCCCCCTCCGGCGGGACAAGAGACCCAGTACTTC; CDR3 protein: CASSLMPPPAGQETQYF; D gene: .; V gene: TRBV27; J gene: TRBJ2-5; clone size: .
CDR3 DNA: TGCAGCGTGTGGGGGACAGGGGGCGCCGACACTGAAGCTTTCTTT; CDR3 protein: CSVWGTGGADTEAFF; D gene: TRBD1; V gene: TRBV29-1; J gene: TRBJ1-1; clone size: once
CDR3 DNA: TGCAGCGTTTGGACAGGGGGATACGAGCAGTACTTC; CDR3 protein: CSVWTGGYEQYF; D gene: TRBD1; V gene: TRBV29-1; J gene: TRBJ2-7; clone size: .
CDR3 DNA: TGCGCCAGCAGCCCTAAGTTCGGGAGGCCGGGTTATGAGCAGTTCTTC; CDR3 protein: CASSPKFGRPGYEQFF; D gene: TRBD2; V gene: TRBV23-1; J gene: TRBJ2-1; clone size: .